Detailed here is one T cell receptor (beta chain). Trimming left V 0 bases short and J 8 bases short, with 3 bases between. CDR3 size: 11 residues. Germline CDR1 and CDR2: KGHDR and SFDVKD. This sample is part of a study of blood T cells in healthy people across ages. Through a sample-barcoded 5' primer and a J-beta primer mix, a second PCR was run for 7 to 11 cycles. TCRdb re-analysed the 5' RACE reads in MiXCR, keeping a single row per CDR3 protein. The data show more than 1,000,000 distinct CDR3 sequences, 25% seen once. The sample was also reused in another study, on T cells of mothers and their children. That work states: Each child contributed around 3 million TCR beta CDR3 reads, while each mother contributed over 9 million.

The V gene is TRBV24-1, the J gene TRBJ1-2, with D uncertain. The sequence was collected from a girl between 2 and 10 years old in good health. Input material: blood. The CDR3 spells CATSDLTGYTF. DNA of the CDR3: TGTGCCACCAGTGATTTGACAGGCTACACCTTC.